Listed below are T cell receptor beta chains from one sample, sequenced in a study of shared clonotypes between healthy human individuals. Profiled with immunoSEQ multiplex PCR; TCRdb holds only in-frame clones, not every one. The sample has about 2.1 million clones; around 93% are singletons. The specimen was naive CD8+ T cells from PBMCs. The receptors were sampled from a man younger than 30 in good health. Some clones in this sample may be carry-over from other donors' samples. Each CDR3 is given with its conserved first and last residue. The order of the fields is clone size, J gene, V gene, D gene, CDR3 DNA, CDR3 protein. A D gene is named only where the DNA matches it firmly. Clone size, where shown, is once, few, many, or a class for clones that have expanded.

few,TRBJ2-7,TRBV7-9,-,TGTGCCAGCAGCTTAGGAGGGGGCTCCTACGAGCAGTACTTC,CASSLGGGSYEQYF
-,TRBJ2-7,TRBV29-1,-,TGCAGCGTACTGACAGGTGCCTACGAGCAGTACTTC,CSVLTGAYEQYF
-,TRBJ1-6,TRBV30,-,TGTGCCTGGAGTGTTTTCGGGCAGAATAATTCACCCCTCCACTTT,CAWSVFGQNNSPLHF
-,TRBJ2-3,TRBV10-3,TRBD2,TGTGCCATCAGCAGCGGGACCCTGTCCACAGATACGCAGTATTTT,CAISSGTLSTDTQYF
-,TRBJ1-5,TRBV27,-,TGTGCCAGCAGTGCGACAGGCTGGAATCAGCCCCAGCATTTT,CASSATGWNQPQHF
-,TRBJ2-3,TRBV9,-,TGTGCCAGCAGCGGGACTTGGTCGCCAAGCACAGATACGCAGTATTTT,CASSGTWSPSTDTQYF
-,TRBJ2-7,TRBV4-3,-,TGCGCCAGCAGCCAAGATTCGGGACGGAGGAACGAGCAGTACTTC,CASSQDSGRRNEQYF
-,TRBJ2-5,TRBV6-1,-,TGTGCCAGCAGTGAATGGCAGCTACAAGAGACCCAGTACTTC,CASSEWQLQETQYF
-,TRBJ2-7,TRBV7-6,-,TGTGCCAGCAGCCAATCCGGGGGCTACGAGCAGTACTTC,CASSQSGGYEQYF
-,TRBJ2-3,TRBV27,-,TGTGCCAGCAGTTTATTCGATCCAGATACGCAGTATTTT,CASSLFDPDTQYF
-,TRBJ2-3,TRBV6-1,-,TGTGCCAGCAGTGAACGCCCAGGGACCGCACCACACACAGATACGCAGTATTTT,CASSERPGTAPHTDTQYF
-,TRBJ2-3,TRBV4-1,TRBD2,TGCGCCAGCAGCCAAGATCGGGGGGGGCCAGATACGCAGTATTTT,CASSQDRGGPDTQYF
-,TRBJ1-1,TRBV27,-,TGTGCCAGCAGTCGTCCGCCCCTACACCCGGACACTGAAGCTTTCTTT,CASSRPPLHPDTEAFF
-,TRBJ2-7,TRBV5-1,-,TGCGCCAGCAGCTTTGAATTCTCCTACGAGCAGTACTTC,CASSFEFSYEQYF
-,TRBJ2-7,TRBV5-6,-,TGTGCCAGCAGCTTGGGCCAGGTCTACGAGCAGTACTTC,CASSLGQVYEQYF